Only a few counts were recorded for the clone carrying this T cell receptor beta chain. This CDR3 contains 13 residues. Trimming cost V 6 bases and J 4 bases, with 7 bases left between them. Germline lookup yields CDR1 MNHEY and CDR2 SVGEGT. MiXCR, applied by TCRdb to the RT-PCR reads, yields one record per CDR3 protein. The sample shows more than 600,000 distinct CDR3 sequences, 13% to 15% of them seen only once. This TCR derives from a female donor in good health, serving as a healthy control. The chain links TRBV6-2 or TRBV6-3 to TRBJ2-6; D gene uncertain. The sequenced material came from memory CD4+ T cells from blood. CDR3 protein: CASSYTGANVLTF. CDR3 coding DNA: TGTGCCAGCAGCTACACGGGGGCCAACGTCCTGACTTTC.